This TCR beta chain was sequenced in a study of blood T cell repertoires in COVID-19. Study-level background: Sites in the United States, Italy and Spain provided acute and convalescent COVID-19 samples. T cells, B-cell-depleted T cells, or PBMCs supplied cDNA or gDNA.

In this sample, this clone turned up once. In the original processing: Reference gene primer amplification yielded estimated nucleated cell counts. The table came from immunoSEQ multiplex PCR; TCRdb's copy has only in-frame clones and leaves some out. That table is the source of V, J and clone size, and D and trimming were worked out from the DNA. The sample records roughly 63,000 clones, approximately 88% being singletons. Germline V gene sequence: CDR1 MDHEN, CDR2 SYDVKM. Deletions cut 6 bases from V and 5 bases from J, with 15 bases between. This CDR3 comprises 14 residues. This sequence was found in a human donor in a cohort sampled during active COVID-19. Material: peripheral blood. V is TRBV28 and J is TRBJ2-3; perhaps TRBD1 as D (6 bases). The CDR3 DNA follows: TGTGCCAGCAGGCCCGGGACATCCAAAGATACGCAGTATTTT. Amino acid sequence: CASRPGTSKDTQYF.